This T cell receptor (beta chain) came from a study of blood T cell repertoires in COVID-19. Whole-study context: Acute and convalescent COVID-19 specimens originated in the United States, Italy and Spain. From T cells, B-cell-depleted T cells, or PBMCs came the material, which was cDNA or gDNA.

A remark on this clone: An end of the junction does not agree with germline; a read error may underlie this.

Authors' data handling: Amplification of reference gene primers was used by the study to estimate nucleated cell counts. Method: immunoSEQ multiplex PCR; TCRdb's copy keeps in-frame clones and lacks some. The DNA was the basis for D and trimming; V, J and clone size are from that table. This table has 140,000 to 150,000 clones, approximately 91% appearing once. This CDR3 region has 11 residues. Germline CDR1 and CDR2: DFQATT and SNEGSKA (reference sequence). The V gene is TRBV20-1, the J gene TRBJ1-2, with a tentative D call TRBD1 (5 bases). The receptor was isolated from a human donor in a cohort sampled during active COVID-19. The sample taken for sequencing was peripheral blood. The CDR3 protein is CSARSGDGYTF. The CDR3 DNA reads as TGCAGCGCTAGGTCGGGGGACGGCTACACCTTC.